This TCR beta chain was identified in a study of blood T cell repertoires in COVID-19. The germline V gene encodes CDR1 SGHVS and CDR2 FQNEAQ. The trim removed 3 bases at V and 6 bases at J, leaving 11 bases unmatched. The CDR3 length is 18 residues. TCRdb keeps only in-frame clones here, not all; method: immunoSEQ multiplex PCR. The table has some 65,000 clones, 70% to 90% seen once. This TCR came from a woman over 75 with active COVID-19. Sequenced sample: peripheral blood. The chain is built from TRBV7-8 and TRBJ1-4, with 12 bases identical to TRBD1. DNA of the CDR3: TGTGCCAGCAGCTTCAGAGGGACAGGGGGCCCTGGGGATGAAAAACTGTTTTTT. This sequence encodes CASSFRGTGGPGDEKLFF.